This paragraph covers one TCR beta chain sequence. Its antigen is not known. The source of the sample is a study of PD-1 blockade in classical Hodgkin lymphoma. Study-level information: The study gave patients nivolumab 3 mg/kg intravenously every 2 weeks.

Measured with immunoSEQ multiplex PCR; TCRdb has only the in-frame clones, and not every one. The repertoire has 40,000 to 65,000 clones, roughly 80% of them found once; the top ten carry 15% to 20%. General study points: Exclusion was the outcome for patients who began nivolumab under 1 year after ASCT.

The CDR3 has 16 residues. Germline V CDR1 and CDR2: SGHAT, FQNNGV. J was trimmed by 3 bases and V by 4 bases; bases with no gene match: 10. Each patient relapsed following autologous stem cell transplantation, and prior brentuximab vedotin exposure differed. The source material was peripheral blood mononuclear cells (PBMCs), sampled at baseline. The clonotype was recovered from a human donor with classical Hodgkin lymphoma. V and J are TRBV11-2 and TRBJ2-7; 9 positions match TRBD2. The CDR3 sequence is CASSYLSGGDYYEQYF. Written as DNA, the CDR3 is TGTGCCAGCAGCTACCTTAGCGGGGGCGACTACTACGAGCAGTACTTC. Supplemented by reference TRBV11-2 and TRBJ2-7, the full variable domain reads EAGVAQSPRYKIIEKRQSVAFWCNPISGHATLYWYQQILGQGPKLLIQFQNNGVVDDSQLPKDRFSAERLKGVDSTLKIQPAKLEDSAVYLCASSYLSGGDYYEQYFGPGTRLTVT.